This TCR beta chain originates from a study of blood T cells in healthy people across ages. Alongside a J-beta primer mix, a sample-barcoded 5' primer served in a second PCR lasting about 6 to 11 cycles. TCRdb reanalysed the 5' RACE reads using MiXCR and keeps one entry per CDR3 protein. This table has some 1.5 million distinct CDR3 sequences, 25% to 30% appearing once. Between the trimmed V and J ends, which lost 2 bases and 5 bases, there was a span of 14 bases. The CDR3 extends over 15 amino acids. The sample comprised blood. The chain is built from TRBV12-3 or TRBV12-4 and TRBJ2-3; the D gene is possibly TRBD2 (6 bases). The TCR originated in a woman in her 30s in good health. CDR3 in amino acids: CASSLSGSRGDTQYF. The CDR3, as DNA: TGTGCCAGCAGTTTATCCGGGAGCCGTGGAGATACGCAGTATTTT.